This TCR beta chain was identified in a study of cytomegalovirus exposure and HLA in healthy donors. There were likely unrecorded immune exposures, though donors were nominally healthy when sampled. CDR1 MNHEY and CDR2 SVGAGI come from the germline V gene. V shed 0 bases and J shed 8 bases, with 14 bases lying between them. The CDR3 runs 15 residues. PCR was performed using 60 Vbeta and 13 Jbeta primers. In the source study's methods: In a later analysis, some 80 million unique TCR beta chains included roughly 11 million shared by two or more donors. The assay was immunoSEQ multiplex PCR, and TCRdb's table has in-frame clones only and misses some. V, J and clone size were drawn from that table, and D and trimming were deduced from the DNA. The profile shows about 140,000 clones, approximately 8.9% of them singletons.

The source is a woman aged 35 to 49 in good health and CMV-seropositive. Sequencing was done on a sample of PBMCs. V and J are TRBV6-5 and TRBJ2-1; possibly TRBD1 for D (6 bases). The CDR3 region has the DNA TGTGCCAGCAGTTACTCCCACAGGGTGGAGCATGAGCAGTTCTTC. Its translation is CASSYSHRVEHEQFF.